Below, 22 T cell receptor beta chains from the same sample are listed, as sequenced in a study of T cell changes during pregnancy in multiple sclerosis. The table came from immunoSEQ multiplex PCR; TCRdb's copy has only in-frame clones and leaves some out. In the table there are around 67,000 clones, 92% of which are singletons. The sample consisted of peripheral blood, taken in the first trimester of pregnancy. The receptors derive from a female donor with multiple sclerosis, enrolled in a pregnancy study.

The V and J genes are TRBV5-8 and TRBJ1-1, with 8 bases identical to TRBD1. The germline V gene has CDR1 SGHTS and CDR2 YDEGEE. Losses at the gene ends were 5 bases for V and 5 bases for J; bases not matched to a gene: 5. CDR3 length: 13 amino acids. The CDR3 region has the DNA TGTGCCAGCAGAACAGGGGGACAAACTGAAGCTTTCTTT. This codes for CASRTGGQTEAFF.

The chain links TRBV9 to TRBJ2-1; TRBD2 aligns across 8 bases. CDR3 length: 16 amino acids. The V segment lost 0 bases and the J segment 5 bases; nucleotides outside the gene matches: 7. Germline CDR1 SGDLS, CDR2 YYNGEE. The CDR3 DNA reads as TGTGCCAGCAGCGTAGACGCGGGGGGCCTGAACAATGAGCAGTTCTTC. The encoded protein is CASSVDAGGLNNEQFF.

Here the CDR3 DNA reads TGCGCCAGCAGCCAACAGGGAGAATTGAACACTGAAGCTTTCTTT. It translates to CASSQQGELNTEAFF. The gene calls are TRBV5-1 and TRBJ1-1, with D possibly matching TRBD1 (6 bases). The V and J ends lost 4 bases and 0 bases respectively, with 13 bases between them. The CDR3 runs 15 residues. The germline V gene encodes CDR1 SGHRS and CDR2 YFSETQ.

The chain has TRBV5-1 and TRBJ1-1, with 12 bases fitting TRBD1. Trimming removed 4 bases from V and 3 bases from J; junction bases left unmatched: 7. The germline CDR1 and CDR2 sequences are SGHRS and YFSETQ. There are 16 residues in the CDR3. The DNA of the CDR3 is TGCGCCAGCAGCGCGGGGACAGGGGGCGGGTACACTGAAGCTTTCTTT. It codes for CASSAGTGGGYTEAFF. The full variable domain, with the rest looked up from reference TRBV5-1 and TRBJ1-1, is KAGVTQTPRYLIKTRGQQVTLSCSPISGHRSVSWYQQTPGQGLQFLFEYFSETQRNKGNFPGRFSGRQFSNSRSEMNVSTLELGDSALYLCASSAGTGGGYTEAFFGQGTRLTVV.

The chain combines TRBV2 with TRBJ2-1; 7 bases fit TRBD1. Germline V gives CDR1 SNHLY, CDR2 FYNNEI. With V trimmed by 8 bases and J by 1 base, 5 bases remained unmatched. The CDR3 loop spans 14 amino acids. Here the CDR3 reads CASSRQGSYNEQFF. For the CDR3, the DNA is TGTGCCAGCTCGAGACAGGGTTCCTACAATGAGCAGTTCTTC.

The rearrangement links TRBV6-5 to TRBJ2-5; D is perhaps TRBD2 (5 bases). The V gene's germline CDR1 is MNHEY and CDR2 SVGAGI. This CDR3 region has 14 residues. Trimming removed 6 bases from V and 5 bases from J, with 16 bases in between. CDR3: CASSPSVTGETQYF. Written as DNA, the CDR3 is TGTGCCAGCAGCCCTTCAGTTACGGGGGAGACCCAGTACTTC.

The genes are TRBV29-1 and TRBJ1-2; 12 positions agree with TRBD1. The germline V gene has CDR1 SQVTM and CDR2 ANQGSEA. The CDR3 loop spans 13 amino acids. Germline trimming cut 5 bases from V and 7 bases from J; bases unmatched to any gene: 5. The CDR3 is CSVLGQGATGYTF. DNA for the CDR3: TGCAGCGTTCTGGGACAGGGGGCAACTGGCTACACCTTC.

The chain links TRBV29-1 to TRBJ1-1; D is perhaps TRBD1 (6 bases). The CDR3 is 13 residues long. Trimming took off 6 bases at V and 0 bases at J, with 11 bases between the two ends. Germline CDR1 reads SQVTM; CDR2 reads ANQGSEA. CDR3 in DNA: TGCAGCGTGACAGGAATTATGAACACTGAAGCTTTCTTT. Translation gives CSVTGIMNTEAFF.

Remarks on this clone: Mismatch with germline at one junction end may stem from a read error. This chain joins TRBV4-2 and TRBJ2-3; TRBD2 is a possible D gene (6 bases). Germline V gene sequence: CDR1 LGHNA, CDR2 YNFKEQ. The length of the CDR3 is 15 residues. The CDR3 is CASSQEGTAEGKILF. CDR3 coding DNA: TGTGCCAGCAGCCAAGAAGGGACCGCGGAGGGTAAAATCCTATTT.

This chain uses TRBV18 with TRBJ2-1, with no clear D. There are 13 residues in the CDR3. Germline CDR1 and CDR2: KGHSH and LQKENI. V was shortened by 2 bases and J by 14 bases, with 16 bases between the two germline ends. CDR3 sequence: CASSPSSSSLEFF. The CDR3 DNA reads as TGTGCCAGCTCACCATCGAGTAGCAGCCTGGAGTTCTTC.

The genes are TRBV7-2 and TRBJ2-3; a possible D gene is TRBD1 (5 bases). CDR1 SGHTA and CDR2 FQGNSA come from the germline V gene. Between the trimmed V and J ends, which lost 3 bases and 3 bases, there was a span of 13 bases. This CDR3 comprises 15 residues. The chain's CDR3 is CASSFVGRATDTQYF. The DNA of the CDR3 is TGTGCCAGCAGCTTTGTAGGCAGGGCGACAGATACGCAGTATTTT.

This clone is a singleton in its sample. V and J are TRBV9 and TRBJ1-3; D is uncertain. The CDR3 sequence is 15 residues long. Germline V CDR1 and CDR2: SGDLS, YYNGEE. Deletions cut 0 bases from V and 0 bases from J, with 7 bases between. The CDR3 DNA follows: TGTGCCAGCAGCGTAGGGTCCGGCTCTGGAAACACCATATATTTT. Translated, it gives CASSVGSGSGNTIYF. The complete variable domain, with remaining parts taken from reference TRBV9 and TRBJ1-3, reads DSGVTQTPKHLITATGQRVTLRCSPRSGDLSVYWYQQSLDQGLQFLIQYYNGEERAKGNILERFSAQQFPDLHSELNLSSLELGDSALYFCASSVGSGSGNTIYFGEGSWLTVV.

The gene calls are TRBV30 and TRBJ1-6; 7 nucleotides line up with TRBD1. CDR1 is GTSNPN and CDR2 is SVGIG in the germline V gene (reference sequence). CDR3 length equals 17 residues. Germline trimming cut 3 bases from V and 1 base from J; bases unmatched to any gene: 9. CDR3 sequence: CAWRVPGGRSYNSPLHF. CDR3 nucleotides: TGTGCCTGGAGGGTTCCAGGGGGTCGATCCTATAATTCACCCCTCCACTTT.

V gene TRBV11-1 combines with J gene TRBJ2-2; D unresolved. V lost 2 bases and J 6 bases, leaving 13 bases between the germline ends. The CDR3 length is 15 residues. Germline CDR1 is SGHAT and CDR2 is FQDESV (reference sequence). CDR3: CASSLFASTPGELFF. CDR3 in DNA: TGTGCCAGCAGCTTATTCGCCAGTACCCCCGGGGAGCTGTTTTTT. The whole variable domain, filled in from reference TRBV11-1 and TRBJ2-2, reads EAEVAQSPRYKITEKSQAVAFWCDPISGHATLYWYRQILGQGPELLVQFQDESVVDDSQLPKDRFSAERLKGVDSTLKIQPAELGDSAMYLCASSLFASTPGELFFGEGSRLTVL.

This chain joins TRBV4-3 and TRBJ2-1; 7 bases line up with TRBD2. With V trimmed by 0 bases and J by 4 bases, 12 bases remained unmatched. The CDR3 has 18 amino acids. Germline loops: CDR1 LGHNA, CDR2 YSLEER. The CDR3 coding sequence is TGCGCCAGCAGCCAAGATCTATCCGGGCTAGCGGTATACAATGAGCAGTTCTTC. Residues: CASSQDLSGLAVYNEQFF.

The rearrangement uses TRBV21-1 and TRBJ2-2; TRBD2 reflects the table's D call only, with no check against the DNA. TRBV21-1 corresponds to a pseudogene. This CDR3 is built from 14 residues. The CDR3 spells CASSTPLRFGELFF. Here the CDR3 DNA reads TGTGCCAGCAGCACCCCCCTACGGTTCGGGGAGCTGTTTTTT.

The J gene is TRBJ2-1, the V gene TRBV10-3; D unclear. From germline, CDR1 is ENHRY and CDR2 SYGVKD. Trimming took off 4 bases at V and 0 bases at J, with 13 bases between the two ends. This CDR3 spans 16 amino acids. Here the CDR3 DNA reads TGTGCCATCAGTGCTATGGAGATGAGCTCCTACAATGAGCAGTTCTTC. Translated, it gives CAISAMEMSSYNEQFF.

The chain recombines TRBV4-3 with TRBJ2-7; TRBD1 matches at 10 bases. J was trimmed by 6 bases and V by 4 bases; bases with no gene match: 3. This CDR3 spans 13 amino acids. Germline V gene lookup returns CDR1 LGHNA and CDR2 YSLEER. The CDR3 DNA reads as TGCGCCAGCAGCCCTCGGACAGGGGGCGAGCAGTACTTC. It specifies CASSPRTGGEQYF.

This clone was seen only once. The rearrangement joins TRBV27 to TRBJ2-1; D is uncertain. The CDR3 runs 13 residues. V was trimmed by 2 bases and J by 6 bases, leaving 8 bases between them. Germline V CDR1 and CDR2: MNHEY, SMNVEV (reference sequence). The CDR3 sequence is CASSLVLSNEQFF. In DNA, the CDR3 is TGTGCCAGCAGTTTAGTTCTCAGCAATGAGCAGTTCTTC.

The V and J genes are TRBV5-4 and TRBJ2-1; D is unclear. V was clipped by 4 bases and J by 10 bases, with 15 bases between them. Germline CDR1 SGHNT, CDR2 YYREEE (reference sequence). This CDR3 is built from 13 residues. CDR3 in amino acids: CASSQLLAFEQFF. CDR3 bases: TGTGCCAGCAGCCAACTACTTGCGTTCGAGCAGTTCTTC.

This clone was picked up one time. CDR3 region: CASSWGLAGVEQYF. Here the CDR3 DNA reads TGTGCCAGCAGCTGGGGACTAGCGGGAGTCGAGCAGTACTTC. The chain links TRBV5-6 to TRBJ2-7, with 14 bases fitting TRBD2. The junction had 2 bases not matched to a gene; V was cut back by 3 bases and J by 6 bases. Germline values: CDR1 SGHDT, CDR2 YYEEEE. The CDR3 loop spans 14 amino acids.

J is TRBJ2-7 and V is TRBV30; 12 bases line up with TRBD2. The germline CDR1 and CDR2 sequences are GTSNPN and SVGIG (reference sequence). The CDR3 extends over 15 amino acids. With 2 bases clipped from V and 4 bases from J, the junction kept 6 bases outside the gene matches. The CDR3 sequence is CAWSRGTSGRYEQYF. The DNA of the CDR3 is TGTGCCTGGAGTAGGGGGACTAGCGGGCGATACGAGCAGTACTTC.